The 32 T cell receptor beta chains presented below share a single source sample, sequenced in a study of T cells expressing NK-cell markers. TCRdb derives one entry per CDR3 protein from the 5' RACE reads, leaving out DNA. The sample's table shows more than 400,000 distinct CDR3 sequences. Sequenced: blood T cells: a sorted CD56 or NKG2C T cell subset, CD4+ or CD8+ T cells, or bulk PBMC T cells (not recorded which). The receptor source for this set is a woman aged 18-69 years in good health.

V gene TRBV11-2 combines with J gene TRBJ2-3; TCRdb designates TRBD2, a call that cannot be tested without DNA. Germline CDR1 SGHAT, CDR2 FQNNGV. This CDR3 contains 19 residues. The CDR3 sequence is CASSLIPNSGRLSTDTQYF.

The chain employs TRBV6-5 and TRBJ2-3. Looked up from germline, CDR1 is MNHEY and CDR2 is SVGAGI. This CDR3 is 15 amino acids long. CDR3 sequence: CASSFTASSTDTQYF.

The V gene is TRBV7-6, the J gene TRBJ1-1; TCRdb gives TRBD1 as the D gene, but with no DNA this cannot be confirmed. The CDR3 is made up of 12 amino acids. CDR1 is SGHVS and CDR2 is FNYEAQ in the germline V gene. This CDR3 reads CASSLEGGAAFF. Full variable domain (missing parts from reference TRBV7-6 and TRBJ1-1): GAGVSQSPRYKVTKRGQDVALRCDPISGHVSLYWYRQALGQGPEFLTYFNYEAQQDKSGLPNDRFSAERPEGSISTLTIQRTEQRDSAMYRCASSLEGGAAFFGQGTRLTVV.

This CDR3 is CASSVWASGSVGEQFF. The chain employs TRBV9 and TRBJ2-1; absent DNA, TCRdb's TRBD2 call cannot be checked. The CDR3 has 16 amino acids. CDR1 and CDR2 from the germline V gene are SGDLS and YYNGEE.

V is TRBV11-2 and J is TRBJ1-2; TCRdb's D call, TRBD1, is unchecked because there is no DNA. This CDR3 is built from 14 residues. Looked up from germline, CDR1 is SGHAT and CDR2 is FQNNGV. Here the CDR3 reads CASSRPPFNYGYTF.

This sequence joins TRBV20-1 and TRBJ2-1; TCRdb returns TRBD1, unconfirmable since there is no DNA. The CDR3 contains 14 residues. CDR1 is DFQATT, CDR2 SNEGSKA, per germline (reference sequence). CDR3 residues: CSARSGQGVSEQFF.

This sequence joins TRBV18 and TRBJ2-1; TCRdb reports TRBD2, a call that lacks DNA to check it against. Germline values: CDR1 KGHSH, CDR2 LQKENI. This CDR3 contains 15 residues. The CDR3 spells CASSPPGLIYNEQFF.

The CDR3 region is CASSRDSSNTGELFF. V gene TRBV10-1 combines with J gene TRBJ2-2; checking the TCRdb D call of TRBD1 is not possible without DNA. Germline CDR1 reads WNHNN; CDR2 reads SYGVQD (reference sequence). The CDR3 spans 15 residues.

CDR3 loop: CAISGSGEGRDTQYF. The chain joins TRBV10-3 to TRBJ2-3; TCRdb outputs TRBD2, but without DNA this stays unchecked. The germline CDR1 and CDR2 sequences are ENHRY and SYGVKD. The CDR3 contains 15 residues.

V is TRBV3-1 and J is TRBJ2-5; there is no DNA to check the TCRdb D call of TRBD2. Per the germline V gene, CDR1 is LGHDT and CDR2 is YNNKEL (reference sequence). The CDR3 is 17 residues long. CDR3 residues: CASSQDWSGTSGETQYF.

The chain employs TRBV6-2 or TRBV6-3 and TRBJ2-4; TCRdb reports TRBD2, a call that lacks DNA to check it against. The V gene's germline CDR1 is MNHEY and CDR2 SVGEGT. The CDR3 loop spans 18 amino acids. CDR3 in amino acids: CASSPRLAGGPAKNIQYF.

This CDR3 is CSASPIGGAYNEQFF. The V and J genes are TRBV20-1 and TRBJ2-1; the D gene TCRdb calls, TRBD1, cannot be checked with no DNA. This CDR3 comprises 15 residues. The germline V gene has CDR1 DFQATT and CDR2 SNEGSKA (reference sequence).

The chain employs TRBV6-5 and TRBJ2-1; without DNA, the TCRdb call of TRBD2 cannot be checked. This CDR3 region has 15 residues. The germline V gene encodes CDR1 MNHEY and CDR2 SVGAGI. CDR3 in amino acids: CASSYSGLVGNEQFF.

CDR3 region: CASSQNSNQPQHF. The chain uses TRBV12-3 or TRBV12-4 and TRBJ1-5. This CDR3 is built from 13 residues.

The gene calls are TRBV7-2 and TRBJ2-1. The germline V gene has CDR1 SGHTA and CDR2 FQGNSA. The CDR3 runs 11 residues. CDR3 in amino acids: CASSLVDPQFF.

This chain connects TRBV3-1 to TRBJ2-7; TCRdb proposes TRBD1, but this gene call is untestable without DNA. The CDR3 runs to 13 residues. Looked up from germline, CDR1 is LGHDT and CDR2 is YNNKEL (reference sequence). CDR3 loop: CASSRTGIGEQYF.

The J gene is TRBJ2-7, the V gene TRBV4-2; TCRdb picks TRBD2, but there is no DNA to check that call. This CDR3 region has 15 residues. In germline, CDR1 is LGHNA, CDR2 YNFKEQ. CDR3 sequence: CASSQGAGGIYEQYF.

CDR3 amino acids: CASREGQRYNSPLHF. The J gene is TRBJ1-6, the V gene TRBV3-1; TCRdb designates TRBD1, a call that cannot be tested without DNA. The CDR3 spans 15 residues. The germline gives CDR1 LGHDT, CDR2 YNNKEL (reference sequence).

The genes are TRBV5-5 and TRBJ1-5; TCRdb calls TRBD1, which cannot be checked without DNA. CDR1 is SGHKS and CDR2 is YYEKEE in the germline V gene (reference sequence). The CDR3 has 14 residues. CDR3 sequence reads: CASSLLTGDQPQHF.

This chain uses TRBV29-1 with TRBJ2-3; TCRdb's D call, TRBD1, is unchecked because there is no DNA. From germline, CDR1 is SQVTM and CDR2 ANQGSEA. The CDR3 has 14 amino acids. CDR3 region: CSVFAGDSTDTQYF.

This rearrangement joins TRBV7-2 to TRBJ1-5. This CDR3 is built from 15 residues. CDR1 is SGHTA and CDR2 is FQGNSA in the germline V gene. Here the CDR3 reads CASSTGLHSNQPQHF. The full variable domain, rest sourced from reference TRBV7-2 and TRBJ1-5, is GAGVSQSPSNKVTEKGKDVELRCDPISGHTALYWYRQSLGQGLEFLIYFQGNSAPDKSGLPSDRFSAERTGGSVSTLTIQRTQQEDSAVYLCASSTGLHSNQPQHFGDGTRLSIL.

The CDR3 protein is CASSLQGGWEKLFF. The J gene is TRBJ1-4, the V gene TRBV12-3 or TRBV12-4; with no DNA, the TCRdb D assignment of TRBD1 cannot be verified. The CDR3 is 14 residues long.

The J gene is TRBJ2-1, the V gene TRBV3-1. The germline gives CDR1 LGHDT, CDR2 YNNKEL (reference sequence). CDR3 size: 12 residues. The CDR3 is CASSHGRNEQFF.

The chain recombines TRBV7-2 with TRBJ1-1; TCRdb reports TRBD1, a call that lacks DNA to check it against. Germline V gene sequence: CDR1 SGHTA, CDR2 FQGNSA. The CDR3 runs 13 residues. The CDR3 is CASTLSGNTEAFF.

This sequence joins TRBV11-1 and TRBJ2-3; without DNA, the TCRdb call of TRBD2 cannot be checked. The CDR3 is made up of 18 amino acids. Per the germline V gene, CDR1 is SGHAT and CDR2 is FQDESV (reference sequence). CDR3 region: CASSPPASSGPSTDTQYF. Together with reference TRBV11-1 and TRBJ2-3, the CDR3 gives the full variable domain: EAEVAQSPRYKITEKSQAVAFWCDPISGHATLYWYRQILGQGPELLVQFQDESVVDDSQLPKDRFSAERLKGVDSTLKIQPAELGDSAMYLCASSPPASSGPSTDTQYFGPGTRLTVL.

The chain recombines TRBV11-1 with TRBJ2-7. The CDR3 length is 14 residues. Germline CDR1 and CDR2: SGHAT and FQDESV (reference sequence). The CDR3 here is CASSLLKDRAEQYF.

The chain couples TRBV20-1 to TRBJ2-1; TCRdb names TRBD2, which stays unverified in the absence of DNA. Per germline, CDR1 DFQATT and CDR2 SNEGSKA (reference sequence). The CDR3 length is 14 residues. Here the CDR3 reads CSARWREGGNEQFF.

This chain uses TRBV25-1 with TRBJ2-1; TCRdb outputs TRBD1, but without DNA this stays unchecked. Germline values: CDR1 MGHDK, CDR2 SYGVNS. The CDR3 is 16 amino acids. The CDR3 here is CASRHPLGEGGGEQFF.

This sequence joins TRBV12-3 or TRBV12-4 and TRBJ2-1; TCRdb designates TRBD2, a call that cannot be tested without DNA. The CDR3 sequence is 16 residues long. CDR3: CASSSDTTAGYNEQFF.

J is TRBJ1-5 and V is TRBV24-1. Germline V lookup: CDR1 KGHDR, CDR2 SFDVKD. This CDR3 has 13 amino acids. The CDR3 sequence: CATSEDGRQPQHF.

The chain employs TRBV12-3 or TRBV12-4 and TRBJ2-7; without DNA, the TCRdb call of TRBD1 cannot be checked. There are 16 residues in the CDR3. CDR3 sequence: CASSTPGTGGSYEQYF.

The chain links TRBV7-9 to TRBJ2-2. The CDR3 has 17 residues. Per germline, CDR1 SEHNR and CDR2 FQNEAQ (reference sequence). The CDR3 sequence is CASSHSGSFANTGELFF.